This entry lists 28 T cell receptor beta chains sequenced from one sample in a study of cytomegalovirus exposure and HLA in healthy donors. PCR amplification relied on 60 Vbeta primers (plus 13 Jbeta primers). Profiling relied on immunoSEQ multiplex PCR, and the TCRdb table lists in-frame clones only, not all of them. Among 120,000 or so clones listed, roughly 9% were seen once. The sequenced sample consisted of PBMCs. Receptors originate from a woman between 40 and 50 years old in good health and CMV-seropositive.

This clone was seen repeatedly, ten times or more. The chain carries TRBV2 and TRBJ2-3; 7 bases agree with TRBD1. The germline V gene encodes CDR1 SNHLY and CDR2 FYNNEI. The V and J ends lost 6 bases and 4 bases, in that order; junction bases with no gene match: 13. The length of the CDR3 is 16 residues. Written as DNA, the CDR3 is TGTGCCAGCAGCGAAAGGCCTGGGACAGTCGCAGATACGCAGTATTTT. This translates into CASSERPGTVADTQYF.

This clone was seen more than once but under ten times. This chain connects TRBV5-1 to TRBJ2-3; TRBD2 matches at 10 bases. CDR1 and CDR2 (germline): SGHRS, YFSETQ. V lost 4 bases to trimming and J lost 4 bases; unmatched junction nucleotides: 6. This CDR3 region has 15 residues. The CDR3 nucleotides read TGCGCCAGCAGCCACTCTAGCGGGGGACCAGATACGCAGTATTTT. Translated, it gives CASSHSSGGPDTQYF.

This clone was counted only a few times. This rearrangement joins TRBV30 to TRBJ2-7; 8 nucleotides agree with TRBD1. The CDR3 length is 13 residues. V shed 5 bases and J 3 bases; nucleotides not matched to a gene: 6. Germline V lookup: CDR1 GTSNPN, CDR2 SVGIG (reference sequence). The DNA for the CDR3 is TGTGCCTGGCAGGGACAGGTGGACTACGAGCAGTACTTC. Translated: CAWQGQVDYEQYF.

There are a few counts of this clone. The rearrangement joins TRBV15 to TRBJ1-1; D unresolved. Germline CDR1 is LNHNV and CDR2 is YYDKDF (reference sequence). V shed 0 bases and J shed 1 base, with 6 bases lying between them. There are 14 residues in the CDR3. The DNA of the CDR3 is TGTGCCACCAGCAGAGATTGGGCGAACACTGAAGCTTTCTTT. It yields the protein CATSRDWANTEAFF. Full variable domain (rest looked up from reference TRBV15 and TRBJ1-1): DAMVIQNPRYQVTQFGKPVTLSCSQTLNHNVMYWYQQKSSQAPKLLFHYYDKDFNNEADTPDNFQSRRPNTSFCFLDIRSPGLGDTAMYLCATSRDWANTEAFFGQGTRLTVV.

The gene calls are TRBV7-8 and TRBJ2-6, with 7 bases identical to TRBD1. CDR1 SGHVS and CDR2 FQNEAQ come from the germline V gene. The CDR3 consists of 16 residues. Unmatched junction bases numbered 6, after V lost 6 bases and J lost 1 base. The CDR3: CASSSDRVSGANVLTF. The CDR3 DNA reads TGTGCCAGCAGTTCCGACAGGGTATCTGGGGCCAACGTCCTGACTTTC.

This clone has a handful of counts. A read error may account for a junction end that differs from germline. This rearrangement joins TRBV6-1 to TRBJ1-3; D perhaps matches TRBD1 (5 bases). The CDR3 consists of 13 residues. Germline CDR1 reads MNHNS; CDR2 reads SASEGT. The CDR3 DNA sequence: TGTGCCAGCAGTGCAGGGCCTGGAGACACCATATATTTT. It specifies CASSAGPGDTIYF.

This rearrangement joins TRBV18 to TRBJ1-5, with a tentative D call TRBD1 (5 bases). CDR1 is KGHSH and CDR2 is LQKENI in the germline V gene. Trimming stripped 4 bases from V and 2 bases from J, with 9 bases between. This CDR3 is built from 14 residues. As DNA, the CDR3 is TGTGCCAGCTCACAGGGGAATGGCAATCAGCCCCAGCATTTT. Its protein product is CASSQGNGNQPQHF.

As to this clone: The junction does not match germline at one end; this may be a read error. This chain uses TRBV6-4 with TRBJ2-3, with TRBD2 matching 7 bases. The germline CDR1 and CDR2 sequences are MRHNA and SNTAGT. CDR3 length: 14 amino acids. The CDR3 is CAGSERTGGGTQYF. CDR3 sequence (DNA): TGTGCCGGCAGTGAAAGAACGGGGGGTGGTACGCAGTATTTT.

The chain couples TRBV5-8 to TRBJ2-5; TRBD1 matches at 8 bases. CDR1 SGHTS and CDR2 YDEGEE come from the germline V gene. V lost 4 bases, J lost 6 bases, and 8 bases stayed unmatched. The CDR3 has 14 amino acids. The CDR3 sequence: CASSREQGAKTQYF. CDR3 coding DNA: TGTGCCAGCAGCCGCGAGCAGGGGGCAAAGACCCAGTACTTC.

V and J are TRBV6-1 and TRBJ1-4, with D unresolved. Per germline, CDR1 MNHNS and CDR2 SASEGT. This CDR3 has 12 amino acids. Between the trimmed V and J ends, which lost 8 bases and 4 bases, there was a span of 8 bases. The CDR3 is CASLLGNEKLFF. DNA for the CDR3: TGTGCCAGCCTCCTCGGTAATGAAAAACTGTTTTTT.

This clone was seen a handful of times. The V gene is TRBV18, the J gene TRBJ2-7; 9 positions match TRBD1. The ends lost 3 bases at V and 5 bases at J; junction bases unmatched: 8. The CDR3 totals 15 residues. Germline V gene sequence: CDR1 KGHSH, CDR2 LQKENI. This CDR3 is CASSPGTGIGNEQYF. The DNA for the CDR3 is TGTGCCAGCTCACCGGGGACAGGGATTGGAAACGAGCAGTACTTC.

This clone was observed a few times. The gene calls are TRBV5-4 and TRBJ1-5; no definite D call. The CDR3 totals 13 residues. CDR1 is SGHNT and CDR2 is YYREEE in the germline V gene (reference sequence). V was shortened by 0 bases and J by 4 bases, with 5 bases between the two germline ends. The CDR3 DNA reads TGTGCCAGCAGCTTGGGAGAAAATCAGCCCCAGCATTTT. Translated: CASSLGENQPQHF.

The J gene is TRBJ2-2, the V gene TRBV30, with D tentatively TRBD1 (6 bases). The CDR3 length is 12 residues. Trimming shortened V by 8 bases and J by 6 bases, and 13 bases separated the two germline ends. The germline CDR1 and CDR2 sequences are GTSNPN and SVGIG (reference sequence). In DNA, the CDR3 is TGTGCCACCGGACCAGGGGCCGGGGAGCTGTTTTTT. The encoded protein is CATGPGAGELFF.

V usage is TRBV19 and J usage is TRBJ2-1; D unresolved. Trimming shortened V by 6 bases and J by 0 bases, and 6 bases separated the two germline ends. CDR1 and CDR2 from the germline V gene are LNHDA and SQIVND (reference sequence). CDR3 size: 13 residues. CDR3 coding DNA: TGTGCCAGTAGGTTGAGCTCCTACAATGAGCAGTTCTTC. Its translation is CASRLSSYNEQFF.

The CDR3 loop reads CASSPLGNSNQPQHF. Written as DNA, the CDR3 is TGTGCCAGCTCACCACTGGGCAATAGCAATCAGCCCCAGCATTTT. The J gene is TRBJ1-5, the V gene TRBV18, with no clear D. The CDR3 sequence is 15 residues long. Germline V CDR1 and CDR2: KGHSH, LQKENI. Trimming removed 1 base at V and 0 bases at J, with 7 bases between.

This clone has a single count. The V gene is TRBV28, the J gene TRBJ2-1; 12 nucleotides agree with TRBD2. This CDR3 comprises 16 residues. Germline lookup yields CDR1 MDHEN and CDR2 SYDVKM. V was pared by 5 bases and J by 4 bases, with 6 bases of the junction left unmatched. The CDR3 sequence is CASSPPGLAGYNEQFF. The CDR3 DNA sequence: TGTGCCAGCAGTCCTCCGGGACTAGCGGGTTACAATGAGCAGTTCTTC.

This clone was seen a handful of times. The chain joins TRBV2 to TRBJ1-2; 9 nucleotides line up with TRBD1. This CDR3 spans 15 amino acids. Looked up from germline, CDR1 is SNHLY and CDR2 is FYNNEI. In nucleotides, the CDR3 is TGTGCGGGCAAGGACAGGGGCCTCCGTGTTTGGTCTAACACCTTC. Amino acids: CAGKDRGLRVWSNTF.

The V and J genes are TRBV4-2 and TRBJ2-7; 7 bases line up with TRBD1. This CDR3 is 14 amino acids long. With 3 bases clipped from V and 2 bases from J, the junction kept 4 bases outside the gene matches. Germline V gives CDR1 LGHNA, CDR2 YNFKEQ. CDR3 amino acids: CASSHTDRAYEQYF. The DNA of the CDR3 is TGTGCCAGCAGCCATACCGACAGGGCCTACGAGCAGTACTTC.

V gene TRBV7-3 combines with J gene TRBJ2-3; D gene ambiguous. The CDR3 consists of 12 residues. The germline V and J ends were trimmed by 6 bases and 4 bases, with 8 bases remaining between them. Per the germline V gene, CDR1 is SGHTA and CDR2 is FQGTGA. CDR3 residues: CASSLPPDTQYF. The CDR3 bases are TGTGCCAGCAGTCTACCCCCAGATACGCAGTATTTT.

This clone showed up just a few times. The J gene is TRBJ1-3, the V gene TRBV5-1; no firm D call. V gave up 4 bases and J gave up 0 bases, with 17 bases separating them. Germline lookup yields CDR1 SGHRS and CDR2 YFSETQ. CDR3 size: 17 residues. CDR3 amino acids: CASSPEVGLSSGNTIYF. For the CDR3, the DNA is TGCGCCAGCAGCCCTGAGGTCGGGTTGAGCTCTGGAAACACCATATATTTT.

The CDR3 sequence is CASSEGLNSPLHF. The CDR3 coding sequence is TGTGCCAGCAGTGAAGGACTCAATTCACCCCTCCACTTT. The V call is TRBV25-1, the J call TRBJ1-6; no reliable D call. Germline values: CDR1 MGHDK, CDR2 SYGVNS. Trimming pared 2 bases from V and 7 bases from J, leaving 6 bases between. CDR3 length: 13 amino acids.

This clone came up a few times. The chain links TRBV7-3 to TRBJ2-5; D is uncertain. The V end lost 4 bases, the J end lost 7 bases, and 10 bases lay between the germline ends. Germline CDR1 and CDR2: SGHTA and FQGTGA. This CDR3 comprises 12 residues. The CDR3, as DNA: TGTGCCAGCAGCTCGGCTAGAGGGACCCAGTACTTC. Residues: CASSSARGTQYF.

This clone has just a few counts. The junction and the germline gene differ at one end; a read error may be behind it. The chain couples TRBV6-1 to TRBJ1-1, with D possibly TRBD1 on 5 matching bases. The CDR3 consists of 17 residues. Germline V gene sequence: CDR1 MNHNS, CDR2 SASEGT. Here the CDR3 DNA reads TGTGCCAGCAGGGAAGGTCGCATGCGGGGGTATTATACTGAAGCTTTCTTT. Translated, it gives CASREGRMRGYYTEAFF.

The rearrangement joins TRBV7-9 to TRBJ1-1, with 10 bases fitting TRBD1. CDR1 is SEHNR and CDR2 is FQNEAQ in the germline V gene (reference sequence). The CDR3 has 15 amino acids. Trimming cost V 5 bases and J 4 bases; bases outside gene matches: 7. CDR3 residues: CASSAPGQGITEAFF. The CDR3 DNA sequence: TGTGCCAGCAGCGCCCCGGGACAGGGGATCACTGAAGCTTTCTTT.

A few counts support this clone. CDR3 region: CASRARNVRVVTDTQYF. Here the CDR3 DNA reads TGTGCCAGCAGGGCTCGGAACGTCAGGGTCGTCACAGATACGCAGTATTTT. The gene calls are TRBV2 and TRBJ2-3; tentative D call: TRBD1 (5 bases). CDR1 SNHLY and CDR2 FYNNEI come from the germline V gene. The CDR3 has 17 residues. V lost 6 bases and J 2 bases, leaving 21 bases between the germline ends.

V is TRBV30 and J is TRBJ1-1, with 7 bases lining up with TRBD1. CDR1 is GTSNPN, CDR2 SVGIG, per germline (reference sequence). The CDR3 is 12 amino acids. Trimming removed 2 bases from V and 7 bases from J; junction bases left unmatched: 4. The CDR3 nucleotides are TGTGCCTGGAGTTTTGGACAGGTTGAAGCTTTCTTT. This gives the protein CAWSFGQVEAFF.

This clone was seen only a few times. The genes are TRBV6-1 and TRBJ1-4; 7 nucleotides agree with TRBD1. V lost 1 base and J lost 5; bases outside the gene matches: 7. Germline loops: CDR1 MNHNS, CDR2 SASEGT. The CDR3 is 16 residues long. The DNA for the CDR3 is TGTGCCAGCAGTGAAGGTGGGGGCAGGGGGAATGAAAAACTGTTTTTT. Its translation is CASSEGGGRGNEKLFF.

This clone occurred a few times. The chain links TRBV5-1 to TRBJ2-2, with a possible D match to TRBD1 (5 bases). V was shortened by 0 bases and J by 1 base, with 7 bases between the two germline ends. CDR1 and CDR2 from the germline V gene are SGHRS and YFSETQ. The CDR3 spans 15 residues. The CDR3 DNA sequence: TGCGCCAGCAGCTTGGTAACAGGGAACACCGGGGAGCTGTTTTTT. Translated: CASSLVTGNTGELFF.